This T cell receptor (beta chain) originates from a study of T cell changes during pregnancy in multiple sclerosis (dated 2019 in TCRdb). Background on the whole study: In women with multiple sclerosis, the researchers looked at how the T cell repertoire shifted as pregnancy progressed.

The protocol used for the library was the immunoSEQ multiplex PCR assay. TCRdb took this table from immuneACCESS and kept in-frame rearrangements with V and J called. Such tables lack part of the clones; where checked against another copy, unresolved V genes explain under half of the gap, and the rest is unexplained. The sample table lists some 54,000 clones, 85% to 95% of them with a count of one. The ten top clones hold less than 4% of the sample. The trim is 5 bases for V and 7 bases for J, with a gap of 17 bases between the germline ends. The CDR3 runs 15 amino acids, cysteine and phenylalanine included. Kept here is only the CDR3 DNA, which spans 45 bases and is read in frame from base 1. CDR1 KGHSH and CDR2 LQKENI were looked up in the germline V gene. Of note for this clone: Its antigen is not yet known. Within one base of it there is no much larger clone, and no base qualities were kept.

This receptor was taken from a female donor with multiple sclerosis, enrolled in a pregnancy study. This sequence uses TRBV18 and TRBJ2-2; a weak D assignment points to TRBD2 (6 bases agree). The specimen comprised CD8+ T cells from peripheral blood mononuclear cells, sampled in the third trimester of pregnancy. The DNA sequence reads TGTGCCAGCTCAAAGGACGGGGGTTTGGACGGGGAGCTGTTTTTT. Its protein product is CASSKDGGLDGELFF.